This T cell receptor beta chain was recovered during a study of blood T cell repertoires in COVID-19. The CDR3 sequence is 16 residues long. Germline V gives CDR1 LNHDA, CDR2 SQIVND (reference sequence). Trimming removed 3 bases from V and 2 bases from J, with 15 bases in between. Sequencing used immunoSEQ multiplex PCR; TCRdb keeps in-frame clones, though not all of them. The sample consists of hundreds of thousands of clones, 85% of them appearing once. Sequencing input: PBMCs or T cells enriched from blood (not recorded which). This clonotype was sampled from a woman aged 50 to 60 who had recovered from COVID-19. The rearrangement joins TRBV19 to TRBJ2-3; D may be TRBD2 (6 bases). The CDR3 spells CASSIGGSLSTDTQYF. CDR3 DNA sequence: TGTGCCAGTAGTATCGGAGGGTCGTTATCCACAGATACGCAGTATTTT.